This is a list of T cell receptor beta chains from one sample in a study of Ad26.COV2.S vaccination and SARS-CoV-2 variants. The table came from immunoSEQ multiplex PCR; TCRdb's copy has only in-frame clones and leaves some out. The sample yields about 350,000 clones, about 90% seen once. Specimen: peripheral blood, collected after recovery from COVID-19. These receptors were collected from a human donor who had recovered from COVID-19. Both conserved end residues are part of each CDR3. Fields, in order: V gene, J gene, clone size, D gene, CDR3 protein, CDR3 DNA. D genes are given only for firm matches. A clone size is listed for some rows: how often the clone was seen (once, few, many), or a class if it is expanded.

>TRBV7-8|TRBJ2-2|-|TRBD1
CASKLTGGASSGELFF
TGTGCCAGTAAACTTACAGGGGGCGCGTCCTCCGGGGAGCTGTTTTTT
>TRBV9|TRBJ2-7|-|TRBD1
CASSPQDRGFPYEQYF
TGTGCCAGCAGCCCCCAGGACAGGGGATTTCCGTACGAGCAGTACTTC
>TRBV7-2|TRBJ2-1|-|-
CASSFQNRQGTYNEQFF
TGTGCCAGCAGCTTCCAGAATCGGCAGGGCACCTACAATGAGCAGTTCTTC
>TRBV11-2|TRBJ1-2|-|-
CASSLDGRAGGYTF
TGTGCCAGCAGCTTAGATGGGAGGGCAGGAGGCTACACCTTC
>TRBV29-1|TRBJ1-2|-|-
CSVLQGYSSRGYTF
TGCAGCGTACTGCAGGGTTACAGCTCGCGTGGCTACACCTTC
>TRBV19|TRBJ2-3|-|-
CASSIRGTVSTDTQYF
TGTGCCAGTAGTATACGGGGGACAGTGAGCACAGATACGCAGTATTTT
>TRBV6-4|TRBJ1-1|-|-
CASSDHSNTEAFF
TGTGCCAGCAGTGACCACAGCAACACTGAAGCTTTCTTT
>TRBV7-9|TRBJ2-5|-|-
CASSDHQETQYF
TGTGCCAGCAGTGACCACCAAGAGACCCAGTACTTC
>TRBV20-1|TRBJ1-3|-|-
CSARAGDTIYF
TGCAGTGCTAGAGCGGGGGACACCATATATTTT
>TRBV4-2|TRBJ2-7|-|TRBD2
CASSQTKLPGGDYEQYF
TGTGCCAGCAGCCAAACTAAGCTTCCCGGGGGGGACTACGAGCAGTACTTC
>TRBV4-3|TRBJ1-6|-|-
CASSQDRPDNYNSPLHF
TGCGCCAGCAGCCAAGATCGTCCAGACAATTATAATTCACCCCTCCACTTT
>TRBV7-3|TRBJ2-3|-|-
CASGYTGTDTQYF
TGTGCCAGCGGATATACAGGGACAGATACGCAGTATTTT
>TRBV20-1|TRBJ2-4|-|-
CSLAKNIQYF
TGCAGCCTAGCCAAAAACATTCAGTACTTC
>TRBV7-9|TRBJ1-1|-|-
CASSLSSNTEAFF
TGTGCCAGCAGCTTATCTTCGAACACTGAAGCTTTCTTT
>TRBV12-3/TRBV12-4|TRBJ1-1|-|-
CASSFSNTEAFF
TGTGCCAGCAGTTTCTCGAACACTGAAGCTTTCTTT
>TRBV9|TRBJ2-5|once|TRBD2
CASSVGLAGVEETQYF
TGTGCCAGCAGCGTAGGACTAGCGGGGGTAGAAGAGACCCAGTACTTC
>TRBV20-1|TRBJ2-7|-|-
CSAGGAIYEQYF
TGCAGTGCTGGTGGGGCCATCTACGAGCAGTACTTC
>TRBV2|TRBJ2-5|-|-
CASSEEYQETQYF
TGTGCCAGCAGTGAGGAGTACCAAGAGACCCAGTACTTC